This section outlines one T cell receptor (beta chain) sequence together with its context. The antigen remains undetermined. The sample carries other DNA sequences with the same CDR3. The data were obtained in a study of tissue T cells after allogeneic stem cell transplantation. Germline values: CDR1 MNHEY, CDR2 SMNVEV (reference sequence). V shed 6 bases and J shed 4 bases, with 10 bases lying between them. This CDR3 is built from 13 residues. Study-wide results and limits: Few T cell clones were shared across patients, but motif clusters showed tissue-specific shared signatures. The study did not identify alloreactive or antigen-specific tissue TCRs, and some clones might be persisting host cells. Within patients, tissue anatomy strongly shaped TCR repertoire composition. Blood and spleen captured only part of the tissue TCR repertoire.

Using immunoSEQ multiplex PCR, the repertoire was profiled, and TCRdb retains in-frame clones only, with some absent. The sample holds more than 9,000 clones, 70% seen once. V and J are TRBV27 and TRBJ1-5; perhaps TRBD1 as D (6 bases). Source: tissue from the right colon, taken at autopsy. This TCR came from a woman aged 18-49 years with breast cancer. Written as DNA, the CDR3 is TGTGCCAGCAGCCTTGACAGGAATCAGCCCCAGCATTTT. Translation gives CASSLDRNQPQHF.